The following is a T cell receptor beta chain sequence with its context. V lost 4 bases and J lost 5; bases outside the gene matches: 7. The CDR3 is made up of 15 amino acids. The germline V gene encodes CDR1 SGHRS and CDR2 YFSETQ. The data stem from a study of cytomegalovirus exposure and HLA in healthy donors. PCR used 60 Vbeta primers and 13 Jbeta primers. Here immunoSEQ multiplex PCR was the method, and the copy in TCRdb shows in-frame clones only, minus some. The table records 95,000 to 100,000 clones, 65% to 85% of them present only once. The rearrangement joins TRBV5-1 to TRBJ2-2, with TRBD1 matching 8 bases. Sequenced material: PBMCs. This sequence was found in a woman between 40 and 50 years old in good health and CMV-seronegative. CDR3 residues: CASSVRQGRTGELFF. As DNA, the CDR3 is TGCGCCAGCAGCGTACGACAGGGGCGGACCGGGGAGCTGTTTTTT.